This T cell receptor (beta chain) stems from a study of regulatory T cells in long-lasting Graves disease. Regarding time point: newly diagnosed GD, antithyroid drugs for less than 3 months. After RNA was extracted from PBMCs, the TCR library was made from it. Ten or more counts support this clonotype. J lost 4 bases, V lost 4 bases, and 4 bases had no gene match. The CDR3 contains 13 residues. Germline V gene sequence: CDR1 WSHSY, CDR2 SAAADI. CDR3-region Arm-PCR and iRepertoire HTBI primers produced the TCR beta libraries. MiXCR, applied by TCRdb to the multiplex PCR reads, yields one record per CDR3 protein. This table holds approximately 440,000 distinct CDR3 sequences, around 15% found once. A further study also used this sample, focusing on T cells in Graves' hyperthyroidism and ophthalmopathy.

This receptor was identified in a man between 40 and 49 years old with Graves disease. This specimen consisted of peripheral blood mononuclear cells (PBMCs), obtained at new diagnosis, from a patient treated with antithyroid drugs. This chain uses TRBV10-2 with TRBJ2-7; TRBD2 matches at 7 bases. CDR3 protein: CASSVSAGYEQYF. The CDR3, as DNA: TGCGCCAGCAGTGTATCAGCGGGGTACGAGCAGTACTTC.